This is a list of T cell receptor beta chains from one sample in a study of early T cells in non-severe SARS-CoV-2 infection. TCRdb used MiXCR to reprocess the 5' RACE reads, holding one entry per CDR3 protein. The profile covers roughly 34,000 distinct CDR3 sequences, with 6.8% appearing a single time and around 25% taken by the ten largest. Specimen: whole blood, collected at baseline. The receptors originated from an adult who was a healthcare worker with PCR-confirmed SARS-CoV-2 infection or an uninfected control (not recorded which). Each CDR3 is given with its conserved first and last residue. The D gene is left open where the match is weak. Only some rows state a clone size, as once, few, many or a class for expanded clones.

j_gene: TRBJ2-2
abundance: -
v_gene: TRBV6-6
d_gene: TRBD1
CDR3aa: CASILQGAGGELFF
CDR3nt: TGTGCCAGCATCTTACAGGGGGCTGGCGGGGAGCTGTTTTTT

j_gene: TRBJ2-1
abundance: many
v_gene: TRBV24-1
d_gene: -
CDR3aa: CATSDRSPEQFF
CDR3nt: TGTGCCACCAGTGATCGCAGTCCCGAGCAGTTCTTC

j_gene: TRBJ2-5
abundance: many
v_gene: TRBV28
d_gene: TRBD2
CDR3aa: CASSDSGRYGETQYF
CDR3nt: TGTGCCAGCAGCGATAGCGGGAGATACGGAGAGACCCAGTACTTC

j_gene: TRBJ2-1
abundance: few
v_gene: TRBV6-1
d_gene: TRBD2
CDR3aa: CASSEGIEREREQFF
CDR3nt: TGTGCCAGCAGTGAAGGAATCGAGCGGGAGCGTGAGCAGTTCTTC

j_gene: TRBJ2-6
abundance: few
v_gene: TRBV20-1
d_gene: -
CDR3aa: CSARTGTAGANVLTF
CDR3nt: TGCAGTGCTCGGACGGGTACCGCTGGGGCCAACGTCCTGACTTTC

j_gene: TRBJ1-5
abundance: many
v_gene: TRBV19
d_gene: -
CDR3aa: CASSIGVRGNQPQHF
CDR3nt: TGTGCCAGTAGTATCGGGGTCAGGGGCAATCAGCCCCAGCATTTT

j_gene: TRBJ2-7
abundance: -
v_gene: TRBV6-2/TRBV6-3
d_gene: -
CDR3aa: CASSYTYEQYF
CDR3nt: TGTGCCAGCAGTTATACCTACGAGCAGTACTTC

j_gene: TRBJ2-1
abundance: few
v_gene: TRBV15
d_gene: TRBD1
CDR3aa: CATSRDAGTGNNEQFF
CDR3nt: TGTGCCACCAGCAGGGATGCCGGGACAGGTAACAATGAGCAGTTCTTC

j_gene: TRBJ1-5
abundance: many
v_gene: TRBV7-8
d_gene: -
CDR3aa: CASSLLGRPQHF
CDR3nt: TGTGCCAGCAGCTTATTGGGGCGGCCCCAGCATTTT

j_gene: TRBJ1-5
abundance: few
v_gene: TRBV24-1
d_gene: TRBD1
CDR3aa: CTTSDARTGTLNQPQHF
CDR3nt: TGTACCACCAGTGACGCCCGGACAGGGACCTTAAATCAGCCCCAGCATTTT

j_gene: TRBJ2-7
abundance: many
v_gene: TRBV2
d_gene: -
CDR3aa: CASTYELVAEQYF
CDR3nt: TGTGCCAGCACGTACGAACTGGTCGCCGAGCAGTACTTC

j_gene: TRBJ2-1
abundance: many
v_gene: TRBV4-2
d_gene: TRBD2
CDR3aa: CASSQDGLAGAYNEQFF
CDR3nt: TGTGCCAGCAGCCAAGATGGACTAGCGGGAGCCTACAATGAGCAGTTCTTC

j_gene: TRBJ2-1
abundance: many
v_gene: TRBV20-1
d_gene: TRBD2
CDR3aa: CSAPGLVSNEQFF
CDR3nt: TGCAGTGCTCCGGGACTAGTCAGCAATGAGCAGTTCTTC

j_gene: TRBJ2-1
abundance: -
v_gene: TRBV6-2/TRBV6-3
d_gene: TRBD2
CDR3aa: CASSYLAGDLSEQFF
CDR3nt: TGTGCCAGCAGCTACCTGGCGGGAGACCTTAGTGAGCAGTTCTTC

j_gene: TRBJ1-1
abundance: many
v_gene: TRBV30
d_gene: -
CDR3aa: CAWSVLREGFDTEAFF
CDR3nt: TGTGCCTGGAGTGTTCTAAGAGAGGGTTTTGACACTGAAGCTTTCTTT

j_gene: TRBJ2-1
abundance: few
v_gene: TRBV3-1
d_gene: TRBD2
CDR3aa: CASSRRLAGSSYNEQFF
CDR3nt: TGTGCCAGCAGCCGACGACTAGCGGGGAGCTCCTACAATGAGCAGTTCTTC

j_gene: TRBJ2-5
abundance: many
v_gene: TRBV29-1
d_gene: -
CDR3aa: CSVGDVKETQYF
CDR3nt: TGCAGCGTTGGGGACGTAAAAGAGACCCAGTACTTC

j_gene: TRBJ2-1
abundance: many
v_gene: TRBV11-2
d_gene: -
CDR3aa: CASSLGLSSYNEQFF
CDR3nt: TGTGCCAGCAGCTTAGGGTTAAGCTCCTACAATGAGCAGTTCTTC

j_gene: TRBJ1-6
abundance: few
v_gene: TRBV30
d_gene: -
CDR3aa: CAWRSAGLSSPLHF
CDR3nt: TGTGCCTGGAGGTCCGCGGGTTTGTCTTCACCCCTCCACTTT

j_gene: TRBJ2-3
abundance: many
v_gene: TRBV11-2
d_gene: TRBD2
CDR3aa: CASSWSSGRATDTQYF
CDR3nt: TGTGCCAGCAGCTGGTCTAGCGGGAGGGCCACAGATACGCAGTATTTT

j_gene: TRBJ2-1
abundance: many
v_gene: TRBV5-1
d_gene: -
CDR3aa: CASSLSEVRLIYNEQFF
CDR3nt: TGCGCCAGCAGCTTGAGCGAGGTGCGGTTGATCTACAATGAGCAGTTCTTC

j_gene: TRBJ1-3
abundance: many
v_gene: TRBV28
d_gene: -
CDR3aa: CASREAYSGNTIYF
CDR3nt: TGTGCCAGCCGCGAGGCGTACTCTGGAAACACCATATATTTT

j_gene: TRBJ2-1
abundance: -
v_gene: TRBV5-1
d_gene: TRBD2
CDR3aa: CASSSRVGGPTYNEQFF
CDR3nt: TGCGCCAGCAGTTCGCGGGTGGGAGGGCCTACCTACAATGAGCAGTTCTTC

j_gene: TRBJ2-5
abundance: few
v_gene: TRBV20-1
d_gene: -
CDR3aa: CSARQQVITQYF
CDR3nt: TGCAGTGCTAGACAACAGGTTATCACCCAGTACTTC

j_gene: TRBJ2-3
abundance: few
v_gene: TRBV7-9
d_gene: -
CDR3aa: CASSVDRSTDTQYF
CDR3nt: TGTGCCAGCAGCGTAGACAGAAGCACAGATACGCAGTATTTT

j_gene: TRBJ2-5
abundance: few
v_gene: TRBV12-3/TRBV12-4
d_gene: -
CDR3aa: CASSWAATGETQYF
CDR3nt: TGTGCCAGCAGTTGGGCTGCTACTGGAGAGACCCAGTACTTC

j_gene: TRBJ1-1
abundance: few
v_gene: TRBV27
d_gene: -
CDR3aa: CASRPRQIMNTEAFF
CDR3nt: TGTGCCAGCAGACCTAGACAGATCATGAACACTGAAGCTTTCTTT

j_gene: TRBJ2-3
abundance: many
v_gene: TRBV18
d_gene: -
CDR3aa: CASSPRDTQYF
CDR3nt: TGTGCCAGCTCACCGCGAGATACGCAGTATTTT

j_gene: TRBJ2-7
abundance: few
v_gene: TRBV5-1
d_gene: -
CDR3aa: CASSLDRLLGEQYF
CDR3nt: TGCGCCAGCAGCTTGGACAGGCTCCTGGGCGAGCAGTACTTC

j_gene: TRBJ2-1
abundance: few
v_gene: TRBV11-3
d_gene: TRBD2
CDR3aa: CASSLGDSGINEQFF
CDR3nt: TGTGCCAGCAGCTTAGGAGATAGCGGGATCAATGAGCAGTTCTTC

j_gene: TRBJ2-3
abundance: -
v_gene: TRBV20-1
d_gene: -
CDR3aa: CSATGLNTQYF
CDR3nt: TGCAGTGCCACGGGACTTAATACGCAGTATTTT

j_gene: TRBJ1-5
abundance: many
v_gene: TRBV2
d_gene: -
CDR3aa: CASSVGKNQPQHF
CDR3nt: TGTGCCAGCAGTGTTGGAAAAAATCAGCCCCAGCATTTT

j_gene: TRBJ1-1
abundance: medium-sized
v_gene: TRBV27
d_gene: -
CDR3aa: CATSYGTSTEAFF
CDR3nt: TGTGCCACCTCGTATGGGACTTCGACTGAAGCTTTCTTT

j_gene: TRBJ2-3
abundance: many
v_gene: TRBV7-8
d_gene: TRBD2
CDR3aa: CASSFFSGRAGDTQYF
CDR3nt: TGTGCCAGCAGCTTTTTTTCCGGGAGGGCGGGAGATACGCAGTATTTT

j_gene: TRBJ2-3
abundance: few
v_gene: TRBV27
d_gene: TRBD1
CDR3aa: CASSSPGQRTDTQYF
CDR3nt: TGTGCCAGCAGTTCGCCGGGACAGCGCACAGATACGCAGTATTTT

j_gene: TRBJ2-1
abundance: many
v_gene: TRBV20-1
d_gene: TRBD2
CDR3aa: CSAPRGLAGGSSYNEQFF
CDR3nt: TGCAGTGCTCCTCGTGGACTAGCGGGAGGCAGCTCCTACAATGAGCAGTTCTTC

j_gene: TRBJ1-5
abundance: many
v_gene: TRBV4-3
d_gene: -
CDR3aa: CASSQGRFSGNQPQHF
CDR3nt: TGCGCCAGCAGCCAAGGTCGATTTTCGGGCAATCAGCCCCAGCATTTT

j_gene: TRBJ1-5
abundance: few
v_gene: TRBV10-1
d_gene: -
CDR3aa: CASSEILDQPQHF
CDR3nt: TGCGCCAGCAGTGAGATTTTGGATCAGCCCCAGCATTTT

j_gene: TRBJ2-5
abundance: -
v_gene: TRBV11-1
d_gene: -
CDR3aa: CASSFGVQETQYF
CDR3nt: TGTGCCAGCAGCTTCGGGGTGCAAGAGACCCAGTACTTC

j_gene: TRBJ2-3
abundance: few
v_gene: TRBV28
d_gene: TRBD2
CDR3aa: CASSGTSGATDTQYF
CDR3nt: TGTGCCAGCAGTGGGACTAGCGGGGCTACAGATACGCAGTATTTT

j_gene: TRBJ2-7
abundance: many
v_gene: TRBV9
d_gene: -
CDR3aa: CASSVGGVPYEQYF
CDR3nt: TGTGCCAGCAGCGTCGGCGGGGTCCCCTACGAGCAGTACTTC

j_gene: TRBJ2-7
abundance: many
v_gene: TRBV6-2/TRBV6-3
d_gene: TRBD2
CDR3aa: CASSYTSGIEQYF
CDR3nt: TGTGCCAGCAGTTATACTAGCGGGATCGAGCAGTACTTC

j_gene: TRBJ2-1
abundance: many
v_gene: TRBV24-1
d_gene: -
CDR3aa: CATSAREVSYNEQFF
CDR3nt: TGTGCCACCAGTGCCAGAGAGGTGTCCTACAATGAGCAGTTCTTC

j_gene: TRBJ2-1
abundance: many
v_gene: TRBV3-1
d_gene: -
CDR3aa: CASSQLRGYNEQFF
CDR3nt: TGTGCCAGCAGCCAACTCAGGGGTTACAATGAGCAGTTCTTC

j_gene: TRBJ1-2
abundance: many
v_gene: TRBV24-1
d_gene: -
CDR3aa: CATSAAGLVGYTF
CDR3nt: TGTGCCACCAGTGCGGCAGGGCTTGTTGGCTACACCTTC

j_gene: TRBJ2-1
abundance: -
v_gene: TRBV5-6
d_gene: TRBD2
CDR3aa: CASRVREGYTNEQFF
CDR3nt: TGTGCCAGCAGGGTCCGGGAGGGCTACACGAATGAGCAGTTCTTC

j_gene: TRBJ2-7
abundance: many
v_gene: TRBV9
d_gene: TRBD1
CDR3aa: CASSGEGQVEQYF
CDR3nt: TGTGCCAGCAGCGGAGAAGGACAGGTCGAGCAGTACTTC

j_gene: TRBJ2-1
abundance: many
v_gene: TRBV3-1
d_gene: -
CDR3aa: CASSQDQVVNEQFF
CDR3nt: TGTGCCAGCAGCCAAGATCAAGTAGTCAATGAGCAGTTCTTC

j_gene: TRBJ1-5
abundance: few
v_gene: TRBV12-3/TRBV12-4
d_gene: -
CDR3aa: CASSLRGGSNQPQHF
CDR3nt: TGTGCCAGCAGTCTGAGAGGAGGTAGCAATCAGCCCCAGCATTTT

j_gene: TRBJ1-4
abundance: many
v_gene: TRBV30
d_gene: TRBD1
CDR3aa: CAWSMGQATNEKLFF
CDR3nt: TGTGCCTGGAGTATGGGACAGGCAACTAATGAAAAACTGTTTTTT

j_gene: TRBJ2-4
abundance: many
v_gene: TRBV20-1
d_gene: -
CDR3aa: CSARAEGKTKNIQYF
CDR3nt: TGCAGTGCTAGAGCCGAGGGGAAGACCAAAAACATTCAGTACTTC

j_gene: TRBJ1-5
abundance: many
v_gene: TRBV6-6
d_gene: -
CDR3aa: CASSYSTGGRNQPQHF
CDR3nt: TGTGCCAGCAGTTACTCGACAGGAGGACGCAATCAGCCCCAGCATTTT

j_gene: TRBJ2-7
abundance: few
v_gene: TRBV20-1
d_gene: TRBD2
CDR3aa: CSALGTSGSVQYF
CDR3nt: TGCAGTGCCCTAGGGACTAGCGGGAGTGTGCAGTACTTC

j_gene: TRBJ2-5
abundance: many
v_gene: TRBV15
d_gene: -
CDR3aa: CATSRFREPQETQYF
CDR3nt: TGTGCCACCAGCAGATTCCGGGAACCCCAAGAGACCCAGTACTTC

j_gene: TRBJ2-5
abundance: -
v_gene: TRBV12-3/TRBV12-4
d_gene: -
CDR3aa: CASSLDPGQETQYF
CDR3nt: TGTGCCAGCAGTTTAGATCCGGGCCAAGAGACCCAGTACTTC

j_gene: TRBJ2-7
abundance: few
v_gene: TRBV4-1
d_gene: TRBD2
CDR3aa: CASSLGTSGSLSEQYF
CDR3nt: TGCGCCAGCAGCCTCGGGACTAGCGGGAGTCTTTCCGAGCAGTACTTC

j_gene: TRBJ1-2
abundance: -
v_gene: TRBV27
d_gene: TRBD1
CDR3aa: CASRRDRANYGYTF
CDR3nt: TGTGCCAGCAGGCGGGACAGGGCTAACTATGGCTACACCTTC

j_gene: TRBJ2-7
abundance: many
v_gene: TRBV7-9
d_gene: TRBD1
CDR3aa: CASSRKETGGDEQYF
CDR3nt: TGTGCCAGCAGCCGAAAGGAGACAGGGGGTGACGAGCAGTACTTC

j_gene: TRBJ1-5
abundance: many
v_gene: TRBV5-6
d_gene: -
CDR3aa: CASSSPGRGNQPQHF
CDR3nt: TGTGCCAGCAGCTCCCCCGGAAGGGGCAATCAGCCCCAGCATTTT